This T cell receptor (beta chain) comes out of a study of blood T cells in healthy people across ages. Whole-study findings and limits: Nothing was known about donor CMV status, and this possibly confounded expanded clonotype changes.

PCR was performed a second time for 7 to 11 cycles using a sample-barcoded 5' primer and a J-beta primer mix. No fewer than 3 million CDR3-containing paired-end reads came from each sample. TCRdb reanalysed the 5' RACE reads using MiXCR and keeps one entry per CDR3 protein. Among more than 800,000 distinct CDR3 sequences listed, 29% were seen once. The CDR3 has 12 residues. The V and J ends lost 6 bases and 5 bases respectively, with 10 bases between them. Collection of roughly 9.8 milliliters of peripheral blood was performed for each donor. No fewer than 5 micrograms of total RNA were isolated from every sample. In the case of this clonotype: Its specificity is unknown.

The sample consisted of blood. The receptor was isolated from a woman at least 80 years old in good health. The J gene is TRBJ1-1, the V gene TRBV12-3 or TRBV12-4; no clear D. Written as DNA, the CDR3 is TGTGCCAGCAGCGGGTTCGGGACTGAAGCTTTCTTT. This encodes CASSGFGTEAFF.